The entry below gives a single T cell receptor beta chain sequence along with its context. Its specificity is not known. The data stem from a study of cytomegalovirus exposure and HLA in healthy donors. Across the whole study: The early release's HLA-typed donors yielded 70 million to 85 million unique TCRs.

Amplification used 60 Vbeta primers and 13 Jbeta primers. Profiling relied on immunoSEQ multiplex PCR, and the TCRdb table lists in-frame clones only, not all of them. This sample has about 92,000 clones, with 84% found just once. Study results and limitations: Many donors carried some public TCRs, although rarity characterized most TCR sequences.

The CDR3 is made up of 16 amino acids. V shed 0 bases, J shed 9 bases, and the junction held 11 bases outside the gene matches. The germline gives CDR1 KGHSH, CDR2 LQKENI. V and J are TRBV18 and TRBJ2-3, with 8 nucleotides matching TRBD2. The sample comprised PBMCs. The clonotype originates from a woman aged 18-29 years in good health and CMV-seropositive. CDR3 residues: CASSPPAGEFRWTQYF. As DNA, the CDR3 is TGTGCCAGCTCACCACCAGCGGGAGAGTTCCGTTGGACGCAGTATTTT.